This T cell receptor beta chain was profiled in a study of blood T cells in healthy people across ages (dated by TCRdb to between 2014 and 2016). Notes on the research overall: Template switching captured roughly one uniquely barcoded TCR beta cDNA molecule per two T cells in model experiments. The donors were split into four age groups: young (average 16 years), middle-aged (about 40), aged (approximately 60) and long-lived (under 85). To avoid experimental bias, donors of different ages were randomly spread across the sequencing lanes. Age-related changes in TCR beta repertoire diversity were measured in the study by deep sequencing normalized with unique cDNA molecular identifiers. For two donors (one aged 18 to 30 and one aged 80 or older), the study analyzed two additional independent replicas of 1 million unique cDNA reads from the same blood draw.

The CDR3 covers 13 residues, taking in both the cysteine and the phenylalanine. Only the CDR3 region is kept as DNA, spanning 39 bases read in frame from base 1. The junction shows trimming of 3 bases on V and 11 bases on J, plus 13 bases between the germline ends. Based on the germline V gene, the CDR1 and CDR2 sequences are MGHDK and SYGVNS. Libraries were prepared through 5' RACE. TCRdb records Illumina HiSeq 2500 as the sequencer. The second PCR ran for about 6 to 12 cycles and used a J-beta primer mix along with a sample-barcoded 5' primer. A template-switch 5' adaptor carrying 12 random nucleotides introduced a unique molecular identifier onto each TCR beta cDNA molecule. Each sample yielded at least 2.5 million CDR3-containing paired-end reads. All of the RNA was converted into first-strand cDNA using the Mint cDNA synthesis kit, with a TRBC-specific oligonucleotide serving as the primer. All cDNA was treated with uracil-DNA glycosylase and then went through a first 18-cycle PCR with the universal primers M1SS and BC2_uni_R. As for the authors' bioinformatics: Normalization of each sample was performed by random selection of 1 million high-quality reads, each carrying a distinct molecular identifier. Instead of being binned into consensus sequences, reads with shared molecular identifiers were discarded. MiTCR, set to a Q25 quality threshold and the strictest error-elimination algorithm, was used for CDR3 identification, clonotype clustering and error correction. A nonparametric unseen species model with Euler transformation was used to estimate lower-bound total TCR beta diversity. Clones were called with MiXCR by TCRdb after fastp trimmed the public reads at Q25, and only in-frame beta chains were retained. Entries that share a CDR3 protein sequence are merged under the most common genes and DNA. Clone size and V and J calls follow TCRdb, not the original study. The sample contains 850,000 to 1,300,000 distinct CDR3 sequences, more than 40% of them found a single time. The top ten clonotypes cover 18% of the sample.

Study-level results and caveats: Compared with the aged group, the long-lived group had more naive CD4+ T cells, fewer expanded clones and increased TCR diversity, suggesting age selection. Because donor CMV infection status was unknown, age-related changes in expanded clonotypes were potentially confounded. Observed TCR beta diversity per million T cells fell roughly linearly with age, and a significant reduction was already apparent by age approximately 41. Bulk unsorted PBMC profiling prevented conclusive comparison of naive and antigen-experienced compartments. Total diversity estimates from one million sequenced T cells were considered lower bounds and underestimates. A strong correlation was found between observed TCR beta diversity and the percentage of naive T cells measured by flow cytometry.

Notes on this clonotype: Which antigen it targets is not known. No quality values exist for individual bases; no much larger clone is one base distant.

The 39 donors, aged about 6 to 95 years, were systemically healthy Caucasian individuals from Russia. Around 10 milliliters of peripheral blood were collected from each donor into EDTA-treated Vacutainer tubes. Ficoll-Paque density-gradient centrifugation was used to isolate PBMCs, with at least 7 million per sample. Trizol reagent was used to extract total RNA from the PBMCs, yielding at least 5.5 micrograms per sample. Naive CD45RAhigh/CD27high T cell percentages were measured by flow cytometry on a PBMC aliquot from every donor. Sequenced input: blood. The TCR was taken from a woman aged 55-75 years in good health. The chain links TRBV25-1 with TRBJ1-4; the D gene is possibly TRBD1, with 6 bases matching. For the CDR3, the sequence is CASSDRGLGKLFF. Read as DNA, the sequence is TGTGCCAGCAGTGACAGGGGTCTTGGGAAACTGTTTTTT.